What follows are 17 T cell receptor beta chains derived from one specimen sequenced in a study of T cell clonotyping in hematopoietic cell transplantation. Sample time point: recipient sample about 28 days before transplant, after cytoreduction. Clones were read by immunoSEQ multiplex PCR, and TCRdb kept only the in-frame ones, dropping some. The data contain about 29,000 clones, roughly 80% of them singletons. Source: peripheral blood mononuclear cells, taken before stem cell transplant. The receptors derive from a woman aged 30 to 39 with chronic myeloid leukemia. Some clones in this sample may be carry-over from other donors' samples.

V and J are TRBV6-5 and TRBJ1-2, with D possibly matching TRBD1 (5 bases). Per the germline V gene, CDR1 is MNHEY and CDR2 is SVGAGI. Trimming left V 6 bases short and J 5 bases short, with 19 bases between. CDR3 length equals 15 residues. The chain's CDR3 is CASSHSGSGGYGYTF. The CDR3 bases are TGTGCCAGCAGCCACTCGGGGTCGGGGGGGTATGGCTACACCTTC.

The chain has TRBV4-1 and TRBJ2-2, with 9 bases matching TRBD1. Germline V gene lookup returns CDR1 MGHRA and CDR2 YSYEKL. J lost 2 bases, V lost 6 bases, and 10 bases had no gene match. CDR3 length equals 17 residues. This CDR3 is CASRGIGTGYNTGELFF. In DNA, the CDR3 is TGCGCCAGCAGGGGGATTGGGACAGGGTACAACACCGGGGAGCTGTTTTTT.

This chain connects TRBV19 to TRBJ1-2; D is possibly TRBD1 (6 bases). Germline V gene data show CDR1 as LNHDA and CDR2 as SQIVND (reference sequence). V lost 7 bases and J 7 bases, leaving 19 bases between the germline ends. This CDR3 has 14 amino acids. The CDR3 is CASMNPGQPSGYTF. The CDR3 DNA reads TGTGCCAGTATGAACCCTGGACAGCCAAGTGGCTACACCTTC.

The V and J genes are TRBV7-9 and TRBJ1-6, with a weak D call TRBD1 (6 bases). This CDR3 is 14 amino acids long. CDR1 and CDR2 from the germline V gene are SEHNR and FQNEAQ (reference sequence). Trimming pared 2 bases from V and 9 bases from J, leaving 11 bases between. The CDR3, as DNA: TGTGCCAGCAGCTTATCAGGGGAAGGTTCACCCCTCCACTTT. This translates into CASSLSGEGSPLHF.

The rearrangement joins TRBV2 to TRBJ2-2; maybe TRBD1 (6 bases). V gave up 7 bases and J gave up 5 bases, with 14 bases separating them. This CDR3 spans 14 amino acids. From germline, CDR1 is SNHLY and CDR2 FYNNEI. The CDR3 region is CASKAQGRTGELFF. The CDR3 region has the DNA TGTGCCAGCAAGGCACAGGGCCGAACCGGGGAGCTGTTTTTT.

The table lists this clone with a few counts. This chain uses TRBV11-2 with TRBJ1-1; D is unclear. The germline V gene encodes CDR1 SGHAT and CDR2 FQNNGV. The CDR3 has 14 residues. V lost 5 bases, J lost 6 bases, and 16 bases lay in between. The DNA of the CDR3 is TGTGCCAGCAGCCCCGAGACCGTTGGAGCTGAAGCTTTCTTT. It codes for CASSPETVGAEAFF.

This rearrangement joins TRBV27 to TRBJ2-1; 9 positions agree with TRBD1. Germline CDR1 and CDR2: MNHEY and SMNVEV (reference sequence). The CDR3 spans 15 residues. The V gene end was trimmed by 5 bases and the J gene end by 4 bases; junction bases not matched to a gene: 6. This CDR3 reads CASSRQGGNYNEQFF. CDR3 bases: TGTGCCAGCAGTCGACAGGGGGGGAATTACAATGAGCAGTTCTTC.

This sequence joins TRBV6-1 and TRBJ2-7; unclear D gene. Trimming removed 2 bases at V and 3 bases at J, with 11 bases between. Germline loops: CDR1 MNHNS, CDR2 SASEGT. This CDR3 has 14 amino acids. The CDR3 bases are TGTGCCAGCAGTGAACTAGGGTTACTCTACGAGCAGTACGTC. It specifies CASSELGLLYEQYV.

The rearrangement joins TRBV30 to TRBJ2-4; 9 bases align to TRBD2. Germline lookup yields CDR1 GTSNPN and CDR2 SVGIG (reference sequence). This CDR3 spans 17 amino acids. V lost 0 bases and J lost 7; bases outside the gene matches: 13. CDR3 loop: CAWSVSRGGLPPNIQYF. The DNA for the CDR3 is TGTGCCTGGAGTGTCTCGCGGGGGGGCCTCCCGCCGAACATTCAGTACTTC.

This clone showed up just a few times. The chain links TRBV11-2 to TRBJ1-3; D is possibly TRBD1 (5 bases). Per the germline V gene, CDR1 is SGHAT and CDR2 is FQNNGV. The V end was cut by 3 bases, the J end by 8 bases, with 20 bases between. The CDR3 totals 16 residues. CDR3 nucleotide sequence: TGTGCCAGCAGCTTGGGGCAGGTACTCTCCGGGGACACCATATATTTT. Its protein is CASSLGQVLSGDTIYF.

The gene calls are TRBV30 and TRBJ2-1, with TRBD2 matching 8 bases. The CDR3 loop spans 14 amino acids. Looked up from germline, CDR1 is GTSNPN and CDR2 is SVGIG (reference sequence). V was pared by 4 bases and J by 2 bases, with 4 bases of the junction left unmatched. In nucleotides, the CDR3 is TGTGCCTGGACCGGGGGGGCAGCCTACAATGAGCAGTTCTTC. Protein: CAWTGGAAYNEQFF. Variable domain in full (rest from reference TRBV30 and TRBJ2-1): SQTIHQWPATLVQPVGSPLSLECTVEGTSNPNLYWYRQAAGRGLQLLFYSVGIGQISSEVPQNLSASRPQDRQFILSSKKLLLSDSGFYLCAWTGGAAYNEQFFGPGTRLTVL.

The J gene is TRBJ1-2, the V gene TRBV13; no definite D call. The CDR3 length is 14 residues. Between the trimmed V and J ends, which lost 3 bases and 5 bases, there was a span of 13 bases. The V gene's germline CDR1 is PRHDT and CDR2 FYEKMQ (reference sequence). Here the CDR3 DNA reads TGTGCCAGCAGCTTCCGGACCCTGGGGTATGGCTACACCTTC. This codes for CASSFRTLGYGYTF. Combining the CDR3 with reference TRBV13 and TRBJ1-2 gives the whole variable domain AAGVIQSPRHLIKEKRETATLKCYPIPRHDTVYWYQQGPGQDPQFLISFYEKMQSDKGSIPDRFSAQQFSDYHSELNMSSLELGDSALYFCASSFRTLGYGYTFGSGTRLTVV.

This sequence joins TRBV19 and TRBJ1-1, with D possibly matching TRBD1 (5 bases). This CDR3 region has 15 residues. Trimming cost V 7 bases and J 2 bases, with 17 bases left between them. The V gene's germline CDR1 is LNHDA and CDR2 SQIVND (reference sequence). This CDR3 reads CASIAGYFSNTEAFF. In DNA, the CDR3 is TGTGCCAGTATCGCAGGGTATTTTTCCAACACTGAAGCTTTCTTT. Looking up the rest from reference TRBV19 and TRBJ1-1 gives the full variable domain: DGGITQSPKYLFRKEGQNVTLSCEQNLNHDAMYWYRQDPGQGLRLIYYSQIVNDFQKGDIAEGYSVSREKKESFPLTVTSAQKNPTAFYLCASIAGYFSNTEAFFGQGTRLTVV.

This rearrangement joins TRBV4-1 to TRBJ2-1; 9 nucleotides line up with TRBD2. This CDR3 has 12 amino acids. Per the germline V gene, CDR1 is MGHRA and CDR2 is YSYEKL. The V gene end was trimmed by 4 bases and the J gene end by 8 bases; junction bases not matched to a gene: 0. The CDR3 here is CASSPSGDEQFF. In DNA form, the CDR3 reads TGCGCCAGCAGCCCTAGCGGGGATGAGCAGTTCTTC.

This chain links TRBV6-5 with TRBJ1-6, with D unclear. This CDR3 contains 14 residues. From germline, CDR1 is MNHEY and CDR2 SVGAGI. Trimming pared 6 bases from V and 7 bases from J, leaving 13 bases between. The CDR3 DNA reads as TGTGCCAGCAGCACATGGGGAGAAAATTCACCCCTCCACTTT. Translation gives CASSTWGENSPLHF.

DNA for the CDR3: TGTGCCAGCAGGGGGACTGGGCCAACTAGCGGGGGCTACACCTTC. Translation gives CASRGTGPTSGGYTF. The chain links TRBV6-1 to TRBJ1-2; D may be TRBD1 (5 bases). The CDR3 contains 15 residues. Germline V lookup: CDR1 MNHNS, CDR2 SASEGT. Trimming shortened V by 6 bases and J by 8 bases, and 22 bases separated the two germline ends.

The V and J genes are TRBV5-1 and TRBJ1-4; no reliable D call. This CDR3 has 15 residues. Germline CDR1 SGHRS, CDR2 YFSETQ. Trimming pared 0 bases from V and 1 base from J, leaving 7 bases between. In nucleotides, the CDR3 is TGCGCCAGCAGCTTGGAACGGGGAACTAATGAAAAACTGTTTTTT. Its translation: CASSLERGTNEKLFF.